This entry features one T cell receptor beta chain sequence. There is no known antigen for this receptor. No per-base quality is available; no much larger clone lies one base away. Each collaborating institution followed its own protocols to collect whole blood in K2EDTA tubes. For TCRbeta analysis, collaborator samples were shipped as frozen whole blood, as isolated PBMCs, or as DNA extracted from either sample type. TCRbeta CDR3 regions were amplified from genomic DNA by means of the immunoSEQ Assay, a bias-controlled multiplex PCR. The paper's processing steps were these. Nucleated cell counts per sample were estimated from amplification of reference gene primers within the assay. Sequence reads were collapsed and filtered to measure the absolute abundance of every unique TCRbeta CDR3 rearrangement. Productive Simpson clonality was computed per sample as the square root of Simpson's diversity index over productive rearrangements. TCRdb limited this immuneACCESS table to in-frame rearrangements with V and J called. A share of clones is missing; checked studies link under half to unresolved V genes, and the rest is unexplained. V and J calls plus clone size are reproduced from that table; the DNA served to infer D and trimming. The sample data list about 140,000 clones, and roughly 86% of these were observed just once. About 10% of the sample goes to the ten largest clones.

This specimen belongs to a study of blood T cell repertoires in COVID-19 (dated by TCRdb to 2020 to 2022). Concerning the study at large: Samples from collaborators originated in the United States, Italy and Spain and spanned both the acute and convalescent phases of COVID-19. The prospective study material was composed of cDNA or gDNA derived from T cells, B-cell-depleted T cells, or PBMCs. HLA class I and class II types, where available, came from metadata supplied by the sample provider rather than from assay-based typing. Deeply sampled blood TCRbeta repertoires from subjects exposed to, actively infected with, or recovered from COVID-19 were included in the dataset. Sample metadata almost always included a de-identified subject ID, COVID-19 status, age in years and sex. The repertoires were made available in a free public database intended to serve as a resource for research on the immune response to SARS-CoV-2. The samples were drawn from the first 160 participants of the ongoing ImmuneRACE study and from some 1,300 subjects provided by 6 global collaborators.

For CDR1 and CDR2, the germline V gene (reference sequence) lists MNHEY and SMNVEV. The germline ends are 12 bases apart after V is trimmed by 0 bases and J by 7 bases. Measured from the cysteine to the phenylalanine, the CDR3 is 15 residues long. Just the 45-base CDR3 DNA is kept, in frame starting at base 1. Broader findings and caveats from the paper: Clinical and demographic metadata were provided uncurated, with the amount varying by source and participant.

The TCR sequence derives from a man aged 45-60 years with active or convalescent COVID-19. The chain couples TRBV27 to TRBJ2-2; TRBD1 is a weak D gene call, 6 bases matching. The sequenced sample consisted of peripheral blood. The CDR3 region has the sequence CASSLSDSFVGELFF. The DNA reads as follows: TGTGCCAGCAGTTTATCGGACAGTTTTGTCGGGGAGCTGTTTTTT.